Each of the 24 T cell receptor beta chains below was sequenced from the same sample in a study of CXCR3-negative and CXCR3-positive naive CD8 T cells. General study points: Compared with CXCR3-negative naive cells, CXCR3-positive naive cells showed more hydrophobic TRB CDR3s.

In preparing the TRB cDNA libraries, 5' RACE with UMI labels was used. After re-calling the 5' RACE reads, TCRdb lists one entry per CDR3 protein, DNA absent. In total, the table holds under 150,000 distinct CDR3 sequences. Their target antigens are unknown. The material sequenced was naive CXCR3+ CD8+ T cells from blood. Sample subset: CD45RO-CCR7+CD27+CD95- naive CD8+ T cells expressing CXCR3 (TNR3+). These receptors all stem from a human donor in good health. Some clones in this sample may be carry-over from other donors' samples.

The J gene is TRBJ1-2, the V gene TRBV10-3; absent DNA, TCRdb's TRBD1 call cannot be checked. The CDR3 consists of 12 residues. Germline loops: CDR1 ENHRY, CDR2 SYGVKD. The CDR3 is CAIPEGAYGYTF.

The chain's CDR3 is CSVDFTYNEQFF. This chain links TRBV29-1 with TRBJ2-1. Per the germline V gene, CDR1 is SQVTM and CDR2 is ANQGSEA. The CDR3 totals 12 residues.

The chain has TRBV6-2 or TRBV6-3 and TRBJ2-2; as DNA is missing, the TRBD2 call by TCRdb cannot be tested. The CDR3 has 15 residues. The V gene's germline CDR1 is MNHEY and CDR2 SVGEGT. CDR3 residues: CASSYVYRGNGELFF.

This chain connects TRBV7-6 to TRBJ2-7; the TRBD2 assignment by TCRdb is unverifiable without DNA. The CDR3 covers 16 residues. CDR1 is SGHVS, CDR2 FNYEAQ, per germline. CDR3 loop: CASSLAGLAGTYEQYF.

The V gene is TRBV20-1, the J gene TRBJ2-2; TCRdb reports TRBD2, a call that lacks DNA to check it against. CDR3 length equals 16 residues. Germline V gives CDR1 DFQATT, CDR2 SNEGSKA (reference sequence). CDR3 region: CSARDMDRGGAGELFF.

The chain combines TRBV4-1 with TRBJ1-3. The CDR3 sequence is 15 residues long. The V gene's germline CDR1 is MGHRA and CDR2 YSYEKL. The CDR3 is CASSHGAGSGNTIYF.

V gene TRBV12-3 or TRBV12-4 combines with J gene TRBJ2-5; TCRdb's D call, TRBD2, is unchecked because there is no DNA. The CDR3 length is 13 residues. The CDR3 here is CASSLEGLETQYF.

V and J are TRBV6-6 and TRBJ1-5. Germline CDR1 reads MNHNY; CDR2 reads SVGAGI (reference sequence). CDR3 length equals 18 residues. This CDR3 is CASSYHGTEKYSNQPQHF.

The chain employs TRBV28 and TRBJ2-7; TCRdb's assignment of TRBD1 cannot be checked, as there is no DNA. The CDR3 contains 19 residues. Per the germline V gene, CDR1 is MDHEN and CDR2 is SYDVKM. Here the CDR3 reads CASSSHRGTASAPSHEQYF.

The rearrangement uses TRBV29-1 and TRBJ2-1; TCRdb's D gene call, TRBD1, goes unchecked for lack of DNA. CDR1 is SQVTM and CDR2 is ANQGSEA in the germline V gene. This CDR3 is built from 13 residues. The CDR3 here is CSAGGTGYNEQFF.

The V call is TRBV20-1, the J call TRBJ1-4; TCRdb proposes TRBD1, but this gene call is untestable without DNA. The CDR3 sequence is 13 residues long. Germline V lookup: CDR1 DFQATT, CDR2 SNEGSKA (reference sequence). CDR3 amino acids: CSGEGPANEKLFF.

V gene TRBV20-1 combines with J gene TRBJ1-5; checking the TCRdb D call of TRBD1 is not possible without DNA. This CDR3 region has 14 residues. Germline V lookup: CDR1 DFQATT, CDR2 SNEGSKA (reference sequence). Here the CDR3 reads CSARRDRGNQPQHF.

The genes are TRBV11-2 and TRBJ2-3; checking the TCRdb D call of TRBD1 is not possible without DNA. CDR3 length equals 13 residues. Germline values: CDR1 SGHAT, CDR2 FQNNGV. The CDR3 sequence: CASSLGRTHTQYF.

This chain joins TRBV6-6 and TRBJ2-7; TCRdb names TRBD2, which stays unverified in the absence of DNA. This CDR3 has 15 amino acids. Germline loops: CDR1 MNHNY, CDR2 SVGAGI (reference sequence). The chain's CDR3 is CASSYSVGDYNVQYF.

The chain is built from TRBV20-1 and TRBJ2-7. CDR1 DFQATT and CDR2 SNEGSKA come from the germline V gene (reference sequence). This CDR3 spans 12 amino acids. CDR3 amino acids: CSARDLENEQYF.

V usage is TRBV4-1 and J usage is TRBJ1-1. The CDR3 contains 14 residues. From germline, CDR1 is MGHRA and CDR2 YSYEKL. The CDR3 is CASSQGDGNTEAFF.

The CDR3 reads CASSPGGEIYNEQFF. V usage is TRBV7-8 and J usage is TRBJ2-1; TCRdb's D call of TRBD1 is untestable without DNA. The CDR3 sequence is 15 residues long. The germline V gene encodes CDR1 SGHVS and CDR2 FQNEAQ.

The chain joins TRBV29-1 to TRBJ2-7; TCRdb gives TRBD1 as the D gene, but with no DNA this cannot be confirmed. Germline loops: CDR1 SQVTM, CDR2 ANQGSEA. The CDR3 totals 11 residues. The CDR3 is CSVVDSYEQYF.

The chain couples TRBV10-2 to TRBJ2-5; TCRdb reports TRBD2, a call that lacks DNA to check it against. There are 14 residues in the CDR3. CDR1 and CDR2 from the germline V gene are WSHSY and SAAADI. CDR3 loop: CASRLAGGQETQYF.

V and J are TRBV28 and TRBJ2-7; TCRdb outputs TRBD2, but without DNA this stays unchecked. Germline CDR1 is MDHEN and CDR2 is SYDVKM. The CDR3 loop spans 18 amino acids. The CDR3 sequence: CASSGVLRPSGGASKQYF.

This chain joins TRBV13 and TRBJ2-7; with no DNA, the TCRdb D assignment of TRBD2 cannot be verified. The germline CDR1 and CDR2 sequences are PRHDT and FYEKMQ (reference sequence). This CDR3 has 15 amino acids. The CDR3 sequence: CASSLVLAGVGEQYF.

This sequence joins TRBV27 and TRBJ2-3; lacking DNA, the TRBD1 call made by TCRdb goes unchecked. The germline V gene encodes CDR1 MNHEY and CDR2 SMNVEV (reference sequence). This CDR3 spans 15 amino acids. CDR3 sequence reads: CASSSPGAGTDTQYF.

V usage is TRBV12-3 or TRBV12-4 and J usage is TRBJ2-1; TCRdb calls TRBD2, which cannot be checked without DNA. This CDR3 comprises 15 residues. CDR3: CASSTLALRYNEQFF.

The CDR3 loop is CAWNGIGNEQYF. The J gene is TRBJ2-7, the V gene TRBV30; TCRdb's D call of TRBD1 is untestable without DNA. The CDR3 sequence is 12 residues long. Germline assignment: CDR1 GTSNPN and CDR2 SVGIG (reference sequence).